This record covers a single TCR beta chain. At one of its ends the junction is not consistent with the germline gene, which may arise from a read error. Stable hyperthyroidism meant no progression to ophthalmopathy within 18 months of follow-up. Aged 18 to 65, hyperthyroidism patients had been newly diagnosed, with under 2 months' duration. Scientists amplified the TCR beta CDR3 regions from RNA transcripts. RT-PCR with HTBI primers came first, then second-round multiplex PCR. TCRdb re-analysed the multiplex PCR reads in MiXCR, keeping a single row per CDR3 protein. Of 350,000 to 400,000 distinct CDR3 sequences in the sample, 15% were seen once. This entry comes from a study of Graves' ophthalmopathy and Graves' hyperthyroidism. The CDR3 totals 13 residues. Germline-derived CDR1 and CDR2 are LNHNV and YYDKDF (reference sequence).

The sample taken for sequencing was peripheral blood. The receptor was isolated from a woman younger than 30 with stable Graves' hyperthyroidism. This chain joins TRBV15 and TRBJ2-5; possibly TRBD1 or TRBD2 for D (5 bases each). The CDR3 is CATSRDVGESQYF. The CDR3 nucleotides are TGTGCCACCAGCAGAGACGTGGGGGAGAGCCAGTACTTC.